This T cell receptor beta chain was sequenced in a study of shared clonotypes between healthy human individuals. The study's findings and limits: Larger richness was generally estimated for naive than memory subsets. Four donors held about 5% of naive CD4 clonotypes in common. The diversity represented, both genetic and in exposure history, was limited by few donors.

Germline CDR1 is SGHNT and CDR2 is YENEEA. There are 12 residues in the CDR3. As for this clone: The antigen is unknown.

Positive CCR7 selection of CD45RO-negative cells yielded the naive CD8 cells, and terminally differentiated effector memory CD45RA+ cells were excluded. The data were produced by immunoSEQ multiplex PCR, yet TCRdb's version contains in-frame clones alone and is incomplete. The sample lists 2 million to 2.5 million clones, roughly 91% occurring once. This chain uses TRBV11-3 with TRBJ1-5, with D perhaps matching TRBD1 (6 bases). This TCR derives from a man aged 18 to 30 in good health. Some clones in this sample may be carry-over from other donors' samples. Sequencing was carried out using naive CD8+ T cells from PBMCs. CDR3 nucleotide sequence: TGTACACTCGGGGGCTACGATCAGCCCCAGCATTTT. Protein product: CTLGGYDQPQHF.